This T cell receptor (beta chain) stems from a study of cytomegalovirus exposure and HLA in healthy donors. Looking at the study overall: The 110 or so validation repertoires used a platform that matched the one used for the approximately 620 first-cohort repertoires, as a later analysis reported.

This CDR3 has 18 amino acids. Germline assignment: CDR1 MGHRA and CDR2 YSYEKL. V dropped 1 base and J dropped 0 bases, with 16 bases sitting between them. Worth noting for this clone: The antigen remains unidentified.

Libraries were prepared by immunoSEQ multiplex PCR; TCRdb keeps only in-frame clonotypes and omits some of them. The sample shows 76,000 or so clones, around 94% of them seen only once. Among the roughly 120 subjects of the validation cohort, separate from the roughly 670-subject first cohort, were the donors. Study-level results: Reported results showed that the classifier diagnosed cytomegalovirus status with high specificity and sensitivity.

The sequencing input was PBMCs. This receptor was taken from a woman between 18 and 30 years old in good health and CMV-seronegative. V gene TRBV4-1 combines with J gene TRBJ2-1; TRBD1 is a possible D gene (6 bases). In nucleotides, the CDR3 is TGCGCCAGCAGCCAAGGCAGGGGCCAAGCGAGCTCCTACAATGAGCAGTTCTTC. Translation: CASSQGRGQASSYNEQFF.